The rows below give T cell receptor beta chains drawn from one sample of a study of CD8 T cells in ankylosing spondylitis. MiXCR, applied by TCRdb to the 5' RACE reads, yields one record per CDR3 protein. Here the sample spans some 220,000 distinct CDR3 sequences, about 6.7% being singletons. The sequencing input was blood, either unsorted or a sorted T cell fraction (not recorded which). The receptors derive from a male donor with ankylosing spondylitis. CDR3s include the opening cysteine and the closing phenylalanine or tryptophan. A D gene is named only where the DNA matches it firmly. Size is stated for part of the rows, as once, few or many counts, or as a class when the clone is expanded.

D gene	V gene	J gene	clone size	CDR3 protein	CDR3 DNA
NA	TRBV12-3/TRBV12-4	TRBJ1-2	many	CASRSDGAFNYGYTF	TGTGCCAGCAGATCGGACGGCGCGTTTAACTATGGCTACACCTTC
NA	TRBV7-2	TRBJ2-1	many	CASSSYPWGDNEQFF	TGTGCCAGCAGCTCCTACCCGTGGGGGGACAATGAGCAGTTCTTC
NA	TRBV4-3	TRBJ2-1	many	CASSQGTGRYNEQFF	TGCGCCAGCAGCCAAGGTACAGGACGTTACAATGAGCAGTTCTTC
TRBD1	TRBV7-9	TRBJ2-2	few	CASSPGTAANTGELFF	TGTGCCAGCAGCCCAGGGACAGCCGCGAACACCGGGGAGCTGTTTTTT
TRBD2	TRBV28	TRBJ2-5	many	CASSSKAGEWETQYF	TGTGCCAGCAGTTCAAAAGCGGGAGAGTGGGAGACCCAGTACTTC
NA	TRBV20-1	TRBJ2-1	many	CSAPQGPYEQFF	TGCAGTGCGCCTCAGGGGCCGTACGAGCAGTTCTTC
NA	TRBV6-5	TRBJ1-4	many	CASSYVPGEKLFF	TGTGCCAGCAGTTACGTTCCCGGTGAAAAACTGTTTTTT
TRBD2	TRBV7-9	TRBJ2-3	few	CASSLVERGIF	TGTGCCAGCAGCTTAGTCGAGCGGGGAATCTTT
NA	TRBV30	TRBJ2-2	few	CAWSVGLNTGELFF	TGTGCCTGGAGTGTAGGTTTGAACACCGGGGAGCTGTTTTTT
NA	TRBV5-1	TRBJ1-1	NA	CASSPDISGTEAFF	TGCGCCAGCAGCCCCGACATTAGCGGGACTGAAGCTTTCTTT
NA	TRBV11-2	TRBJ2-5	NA	CASAQRPGKETQYF	TGTGCCAGCGCCCAACGGCCAGGGAAGGAGACCCAGTACTTC
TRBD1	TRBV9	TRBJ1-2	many	CASSVGGTGVPNYGYTF	TGTGCCAGCAGCGTAGGAGGGACAGGGGTACCTAACTATGGCTACACCTTC
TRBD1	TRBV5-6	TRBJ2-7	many	CASSIGQGTLYEQYF	TGTGCCAGCAGCATCGGACAGGGGACTCTTTACGAGCAGTACTTC
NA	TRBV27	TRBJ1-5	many	CASTRTGSNQPQHF	TGTGCCAGCACTCGGACGGGTAGCAATCAGCCCCAGCATTTT
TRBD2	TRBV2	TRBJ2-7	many	CASIIGGSLLEQYF	TGTGCCAGCATCATCGGGGGGAGCCTACTTGAGCAGTACTTC
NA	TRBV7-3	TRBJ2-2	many	CASSLRGGAIGELFF	TGTGCCAGCAGCCTAAGGGGGGGTGCAATCGGGGAGCTGTTTTTT
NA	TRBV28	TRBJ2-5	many	CASSSLWQETQYF	TGTGCCAGCAGCTCGCTTTGGCAAGAGACCCAGTACTTC
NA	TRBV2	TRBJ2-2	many	CASSEVGKTNTGELFF	TGTGCCAGCAGTGAAGTCGGCAAAACGAACACCGGGGAGCTGTTTTTT
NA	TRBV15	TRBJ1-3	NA	CATSRDRFSGNTIYF	TGTGCCACCAGCAGAGATCGGTTCTCTGGAAACACCATATATTTT
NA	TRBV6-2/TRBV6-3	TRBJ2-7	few	CASSYSRVTYEQYF	TGTGCCAGCAGTTACAGTCGGGTGACCTACGAGCAGTACTTC
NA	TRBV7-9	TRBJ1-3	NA	CASSSDLPSGNTIYF	TGTGCCAGCAGCTCCGATCTCCCCTCTGGAAACACCATATATTTT
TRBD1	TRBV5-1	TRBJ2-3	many	CASSGDRSFTGTQYF	TGCGCCAGCAGTGGGGACAGGAGCTTTACCGGTACGCAGTATTTT
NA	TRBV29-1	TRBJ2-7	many	CSVEQVGEQYF	TGCAGCGTTGAACAGGTTGGGGAGCAGTACTTC
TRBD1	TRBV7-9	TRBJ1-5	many	CASSGDRVGQPQHF	TGTGCCAGCAGTGGGGACAGGGTAGGGCAGCCCCAGCATTTT
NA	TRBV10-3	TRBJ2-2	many	CAIRENTGELFF	TGTGCCATCAGGGAAAACACCGGGGAGCTGTTTTTT
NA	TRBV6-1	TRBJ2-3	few	CASSPLGGGEADTQYF	TGTGCCAGCAGTCCCCTTGGGGGAGGAGAGGCAGATACGCAGTATTTT
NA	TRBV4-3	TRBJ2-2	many	CASSQDWETGELFF	TGCGCCAGCAGCCAAGACTGGGAAACCGGGGAGCTGTTTTTT
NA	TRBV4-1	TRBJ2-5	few	CASSQGDGSRETQYF	TGCGCCAGCAGCCAAGGAGACGGAAGTCGAGAGACCCAGTACTTC
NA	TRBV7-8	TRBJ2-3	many	CASSNEGGRADTQYF	TGTGCCAGCAGCAATGAAGGGGGGCGCGCAGATACGCAGTATTTT
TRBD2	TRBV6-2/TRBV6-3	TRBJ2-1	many	CASYGLAGGNEQFF	TGTGCCAGTTATGGACTAGCGGGGGGTAATGAGCAGTTCTTC
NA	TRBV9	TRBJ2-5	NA	CASSVWDRQETQYF	TGTGCCAGCAGCGTATGGGACCGTCAAGAGACCCAGTACTTC
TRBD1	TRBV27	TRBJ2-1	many	CASGQGGNEQFF	TGTGCCAGCGGACAGGGGGGCAATGAGCAGTTCTTC
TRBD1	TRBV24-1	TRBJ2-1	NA	CATSDLGTGPGDEQFF	TGTGCCACCAGTGATTTGGGGACAGGGCCTGGCGATGAGCAGTTCTTC
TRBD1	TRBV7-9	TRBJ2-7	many	CASSHTGTGFYEQYF	TGTGCCAGCAGCCATACCGGGACAGGGTTCTACGAGCAGTACTTC
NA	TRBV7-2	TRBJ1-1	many	CASSFPGPPGAFF	TGTGCCAGCAGCTTCCCGGGACCCCCGGGAGCTTTCTTT
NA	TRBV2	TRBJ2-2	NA	CASRDLTGELFF	TGTGCCAGCAGAGACCTAACCGGGGAGCTGTTTTTT
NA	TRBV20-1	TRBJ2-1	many	CSARVGGPEQFF	TGCAGTGCTAGAGTAGGAGGGCCAGAGCAGTTCTTC
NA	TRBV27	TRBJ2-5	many	CASSLFPGETQYF	TGTGCCAGCAGTTTATTCCCAGGGGAGACCCAGTACTTC
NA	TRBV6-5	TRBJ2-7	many	CASSNQGFAYEQYF	TGTGCCAGCAGTAACCAGGGGTTCGCCTACGAGCAGTACTTC
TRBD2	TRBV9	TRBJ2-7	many	CASSVGTRDPTYEQYF	TGTGCCAGCAGCGTAGGGACTAGGGACCCCACCTACGAGCAGTACTTC
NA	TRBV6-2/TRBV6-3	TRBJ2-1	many	CASSYGTYNEQFF	TGTGCCAGCAGTTACGGTACCTACAATGAGCAGTTCTTC
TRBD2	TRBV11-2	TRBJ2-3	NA	CASSLIGWGAGGTDTQYF	TGTGCCAGCAGCTTAATTGGGTGGGGAGCGGGAGGCACAGATACGCAGTATTTT
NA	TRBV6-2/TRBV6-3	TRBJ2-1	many	CASKVSRANEQFF	TGTGCCAGCAAAGTTTCTCGCGCTAATGAGCAGTTCTTC
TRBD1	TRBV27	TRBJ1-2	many	CASTRKDGQGGYTF	TGTGCCAGCACCCGGAAGGACGGACAGGGTGGCTACACCTTC
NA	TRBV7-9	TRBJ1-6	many	CASSSGVYNSPLHF	TGTGCCAGCAGCTCAGGGGTCTATAATTCACCCCTCCACTTT
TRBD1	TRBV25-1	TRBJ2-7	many	CASSEGGTGKAYEQYF	TGTGCCAGCAGTGAGGGCGGGACAGGGAAGGCCTACGAGCAGTACTTC
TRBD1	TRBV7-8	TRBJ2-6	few	CASREMTGVILSGANVLTF	TGTGCCAGCAGAGAGATGACAGGGGTTATACTTTCTGGGGCCAACGTCCTGACTTTC
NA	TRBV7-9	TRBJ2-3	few	CASSPGLRPTDTQYF	TGTGCCAGCAGCCCCGGACTGAGACCCACAGATACGCAGTATTTT
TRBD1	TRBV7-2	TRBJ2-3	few	CASSKQGAVDTQYF	TGTGCCAGCAGTAAACAGGGGGCCGTAGATACGCAGTATTTT
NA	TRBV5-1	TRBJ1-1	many	CASSPNPGANTEAFF	TGCGCCAGCAGCCCGAACCCAGGGGCGAACACTGAAGCTTTCTTT
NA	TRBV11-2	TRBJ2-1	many	CASFPQTGSYNEQFF	TGTGCCAGCTTCCCCCAAACAGGTTCCTACAATGAGCAGTTCTTC